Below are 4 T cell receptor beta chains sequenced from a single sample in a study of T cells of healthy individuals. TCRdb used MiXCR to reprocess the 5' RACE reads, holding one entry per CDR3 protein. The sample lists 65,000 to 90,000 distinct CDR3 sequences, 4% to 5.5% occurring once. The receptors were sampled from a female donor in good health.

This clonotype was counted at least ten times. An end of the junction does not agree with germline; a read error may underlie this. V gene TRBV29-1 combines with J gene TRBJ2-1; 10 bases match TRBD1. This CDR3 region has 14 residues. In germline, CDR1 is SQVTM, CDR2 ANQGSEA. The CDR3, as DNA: TGCAGCGTCCCGGACAGGGGGTCCTCCAATGAGCAGTTCTTC. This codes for CSVPDRGSSNEQFF.

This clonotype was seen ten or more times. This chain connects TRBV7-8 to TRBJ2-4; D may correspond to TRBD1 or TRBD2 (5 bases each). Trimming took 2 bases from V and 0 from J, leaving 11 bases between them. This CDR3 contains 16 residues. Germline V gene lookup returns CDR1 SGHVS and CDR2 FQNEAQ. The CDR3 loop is CASSLRTGGAKNIQYF. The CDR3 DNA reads TGTGCCAGCAGCTTACGTACTGGGGGAGCCAAAAACATTCAGTACTTC.

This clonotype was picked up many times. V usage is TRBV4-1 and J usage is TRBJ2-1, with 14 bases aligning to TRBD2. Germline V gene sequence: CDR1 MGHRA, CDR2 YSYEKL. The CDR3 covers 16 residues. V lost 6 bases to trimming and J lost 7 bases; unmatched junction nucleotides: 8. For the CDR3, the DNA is TGCGCCAGCAGGGGACTAGCGGGAGTAGGATGGAATGAGCAGTTCTTC. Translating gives CASRGLAGVGWNEQFF.

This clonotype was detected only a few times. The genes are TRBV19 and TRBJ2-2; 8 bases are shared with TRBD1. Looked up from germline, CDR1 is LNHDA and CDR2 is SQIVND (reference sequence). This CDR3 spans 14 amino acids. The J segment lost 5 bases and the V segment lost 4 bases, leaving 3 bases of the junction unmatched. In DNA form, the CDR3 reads TGTGCCAGTAGTAGCTACAGGGGGACCGGGGAGCTGTTTTTT. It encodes CASSSYRGTGELFF.